Following are 24 T cell receptor beta chains from one sample sequenced in a study of blood T cell repertoires in COVID-19. Sequencing was performed with immunoSEQ multiplex PCR; in TCRdb, only in-frame clones are kept and a portion is missing. Among 200,000 to 250,000 clones, around four fifths were seen once, and the ten largest hold less than 3%. Sample: peripheral blood. All receptors derive from a man aged 50 or older with active or convalescent COVID-19.

The V call is TRBV3-1 (or the pseudogene TRBV3-2), the J call TRBJ1-1; 8 bases match TRBD1. The CDR3 length is 15 residues. The germline V gene has CDR1 LGHDT and CDR2 YNNKEL (reference sequence). Unmatched junction bases numbered 4, after V lost 3 bases and J lost 1 base. The CDR3 DNA is TGTGCCAGCAGCCACCGGACAGGGACGAACACTGAAGCTTTCTTT. Residues: CASSHRTGTNTEAFF.

For the CDR3, the DNA is TGTGCCAGCAGCTTAGTGGGCAGGGGGAGGACTGAAGCTTTCTTT. This codes for CASSLVGRGRTEAFF. This rearrangement joins TRBV7-8 to TRBJ1-1; 7 bases map to TRBD1. V lost 1 base and J lost 5; bases outside the gene matches: 7. The CDR3 runs to 15 residues. From germline, CDR1 is SGHVS and CDR2 FQNEAQ.

The chain is built from TRBV5-4 and TRBJ1-1, with D tentatively TRBD1 (6 bases). Germline-derived CDR1 and CDR2 are SGHNT and YYREEE (reference sequence). Deletions cut 2 bases from V and 0 bases from J, with 11 bases between. The CDR3 has 15 residues. The CDR3, as DNA: TGTGCCAGCAGCTTTATGACAGGAATGAACACTGAAGCTTTCTTT. This encodes CASSFMTGMNTEAFF. Variable domain in full (rest from reference TRBV5-4 and TRBJ1-1): ETGVTQSPTHLIKTRGQQVTLRCSSQSGHNTVSWYQQALGQGPQFIFQYYREEENGRGNFPPRFSGLQFPNYSSELNVNALELDDSALYLCASSFMTGMNTEAFFGQGTRLTVV.

The rearrangement uses TRBV19 and TRBJ1-6, with 8 bases lining up with TRBD1. The CDR3 consists of 17 residues. V shed 1 base and J 4 bases; nucleotides not matched to a gene: 6. CDR1 and CDR2 (germline): LNHDA, SQIVND (reference sequence). The CDR3 DNA follows: TGTGCCAGTAGTATAGTTGCAGGGGGCGCGTATAATTCACCCCTCCACTTT. This gives the protein CASSIVAGGAYNSPLHF.

A word on this clone: The junction departs from the called germline gene at one end, perhaps through a read error. The chain uses TRBV5-1 and TRBJ1-1; D not certain. CDR1 SGHRS and CDR2 YFSETQ come from the germline V gene. The CDR3 runs 14 residues. The CDR3: CASSLVGGNAEAFF. CDR3 bases: TGCGCCAGCAGCTTGGTAGGCGGGAACGCTGAAGCTTTCTTT. Using reference TRBV5-1 and TRBJ1-1 for the parts outside the CDR3, the full variable domain is KAGVTQTPRYLIKTRGQQVTLSCSPISGHRSVSWYQQTPGQGLQFLFEYFSETQRNKGNFPGRFSGRQFSNSRSEMNVSTLELGDSALYLCASSLVGGNAEAFFGQGTRLTVV.

The chain uses TRBV6-6 and TRBJ1-2; D ambiguous. The germline V gene has CDR1 MNHNY and CDR2 SVGAGI (reference sequence). The CDR3 totals 15 residues. V was cut by 2 bases and J by 4 bases, with 14 bases left in between. DNA for the CDR3: TGTGCCAGCAGTTACATTTCGTCCACAGTCTATGGCTACACCTTC. Translation: CASSYISSTVYGYTF.

The chain is built from TRBV5-1 and TRBJ1-4, with D tentatively TRBD1 (6 bases). V shed 0 bases and J shed 2 bases, with 8 bases lying between them. This CDR3 region has 15 residues. Per the germline V gene, CDR1 is SGHRS and CDR2 is YFSETQ. CDR3 region: CASSLVQGTNEKLFF. The CDR3 coding sequence is TGCGCCAGCAGCTTGGTTCAGGGGACTAATGAAAAACTGTTTTTT.

The chain couples TRBV7-9 to TRBJ2-5; perhaps TRBD1 as D (6 bases). V dropped 3 bases and J dropped 5 bases, with 13 bases sitting between them. CDR3 length: 14 amino acids. CDR1 and CDR2 from the germline V gene are SEHNR and FQNEAQ (reference sequence). Here the CDR3 DNA reads TGTGCCAGCAGCTTGGGACACCGTGCGGAGACCCAGTACTTC. Translation gives CASSLGHRAETQYF.

This clone appeared once. The V call is TRBV7-9, the J call TRBJ2-7; 9 nucleotides line up with TRBD1. After removal of 8 bases from V and 7 bases from J, the junction contained 9 bases not matched to a gene. Germline V gene lookup returns CDR1 SEHNR and CDR2 FQNEAQ (reference sequence). The CDR3 has 13 amino acids. This CDR3 reads CASLRQGDGEQYF. The DNA of the CDR3 is TGTGCCAGCTTAAGACAGGGGGATGGGGAGCAGTACTTC.

This chain uses TRBV7-2 with TRBJ2-1, with TRBD2 as a possible D gene (6 bases). The germline gives CDR1 SGHTA, CDR2 FQGNSA. This CDR3 is 15 amino acids long. Trimming removed 1 base from V and 10 bases from J, with 17 bases in between. CDR3 residues: CASSLVSGRPWEQFF. In nucleotides, the CDR3 is TGTGCCAGCAGCTTAGTCTCAGGGAGGCCTTGGGAGCAGTTCTTC.

This clone showed up just a few times. The V gene is TRBV4-1, the J gene TRBJ1-1; D gene uncertain. Trimming shortened V by 0 bases and J by 1 base, and 9 bases separated the two germline ends. The CDR3 spans 15 residues. The germline gives CDR1 MGHRA, CDR2 YSYEKL. The CDR3 sequence: CASSQDQDPNTEAFF. The CDR3 nucleotides read TGCGCCAGCAGCCAAGATCAGGATCCGAACACTGAAGCTTTCTTT.

This sequence joins TRBV5-1 and TRBJ2-5; TRBD2 aligns across 8 bases. Germline CDR1 reads SGHRS; CDR2 reads YFSETQ. This CDR3 contains 15 residues. The junction had 5 bases not matched to a gene; V was cut back by 2 bases and J by 2 bases. The CDR3 DNA reads as TGCGCCAGCAGCTTTTTACTAGCGGAACAAGAGACCCAGTACTTC. It encodes CASSFLLAEQETQYF.

This clone showed up just a few times. V usage is TRBV15 and J usage is TRBJ2-7, with D unresolved. Trimming cost V 0 bases and J 5 bases, with 11 bases left between them. This CDR3 comprises 14 residues. Germline V gene sequence: CDR1 LNHNV, CDR2 YYDKDF (reference sequence). CDR3 coding DNA: TGTGCCACCAGCAGAGATCGGCAGGTTGACGAGCAGTACTTC. Translation gives CATSRDRQVDEQYF.

The rearrangement links TRBV4-3 to TRBJ1-2, with D perhaps matching TRBD1 (5 bases). Between the trimmed V and J ends, which lost 0 bases and 4 bases, there was a span of 30 bases. The CDR3 consists of 21 residues. The germline gives CDR1 LGHNA, CDR2 YSLEER. This chain's CDR3 is CASSQETVPPRGAGPFYGYTF. The CDR3 DNA reads TGCGCCAGCAGCCAAGAGACGGTGCCCCCAAGGGGCGCGGGGCCCTTCTATGGCTACACCTTC.

The rearrangement links TRBV15 to TRBJ2-3; perhaps TRBD1 as D (5 bases). Trimming removed 1 base at V and 2 bases at J, with 13 bases between. Per germline, CDR1 LNHNV and CDR2 YYDKDF (reference sequence). This CDR3 has 16 amino acids. Here the CDR3 reads CATSRGAGQITDTQYF. CDR3 nucleotide sequence: TGTGCCACCAGCAGAGGGGCAGGGCAGATCACAGATACGCAGTATTTT.

The chain is built from TRBV7-9 and TRBJ2-2; 11 bases are shared with TRBD1. The trim removed 5 bases at V and 0 bases at J, leaving 8 bases unmatched. CDR1 and CDR2 (germline): SEHNR, FQNEAQ (reference sequence). CDR3 length equals 18 residues. CDR3: CASSNPGQGVSNTGELFF. DNA for the CDR3: TGTGCCAGCAGCAATCCGGGACAGGGGGTTTCGAACACCGGGGAGCTGTTTTTT.

J is TRBJ1-2 and V is TRBV2, with TRBD1 identical over 7 bases. Trimming took 6 bases from V and 8 from J; bases not matched to a gene: 9. Germline CDR1 is SNHLY and CDR2 is FYNNEI. CDR3 length: 13 residues. CDR3 sequence: CASRGTVSRGYTF. CDR3 DNA: TGTGCCAGCAGAGGGACAGTCTCGAGAGGCTACACCTTC.

This clone was observed a single time. This chain joins TRBV29-1 and TRBJ2-2, with TRBD1 as a possible D gene (6 bases). CDR3 length: 13 amino acids. The V gene lost 4 bases and the J gene lost 4 bases, with 10 bases spanning the gap. Germline V gives CDR1 SQVTM, CDR2 ANQGSEA. CDR3 amino acids: CSVVRGFTGELFF. The DNA for the CDR3 is TGCAGCGTTGTCAGGGGCTTCACCGGGGAGCTGTTTTTT.

V gene TRBV5-7 combines with J gene TRBJ2-7; 14 bases are a match to TRBD2. TRBV5-7 is an ORF for which the function is uncertain. The CDR3 length is 18 residues. V was clipped by 2 bases and J by 1 base; unmatched bases: 8. CDR3: CASSLDLGLAGVSYEQYF. The CDR3 region has the DNA TGTGCCAGCAGCTTAGACCTGGGACTAGCGGGGGTTTCCTACGAGCAGTACTTC.

The chain employs TRBV21-1 and TRBJ1-5. TRBV21-1 is a pseudogene locus. The CDR3 loop spans 16 amino acids. CDR3 bases: TGTGCCAGCAGCAAAGCGGAAAGAGCGGGAAATCAGCCCCAGCATTTT. The encoded protein is CASSKAERAGNQPQHF.

The rearrangement uses TRBV2 and TRBJ2-5, with a tentative D call TRBD1 (5 bases). Germline V CDR1 and CDR2: SNHLY, FYNNEI. The V and J ends lost 0 bases and 1 base respectively, with 12 bases between them. The CDR3 length is 16 residues. The DNA for the CDR3 is TGTGCCAGCAGTGAAGCGCTGGCAGGGCCCCAAGAGACCCAGTACTTC. This translates into CASSEALAGPQETQYF. Complete variable domain (other parts from reference TRBV2 and TRBJ2-5): EPEVTQTPSHQVTQMGQEVILRCVPISNHLYFYWYRQILGQKVEFLVSFYNNEISEKSEIFDDQFSVERPDGSNFTLKIRSTKLEDSAMYFCASSEALAGPQETQYFGPGTRLLVL.

V and J are TRBV10-3 and TRBJ1-5; 9 positions agree with TRBD1. Trimming removed 6 bases from V and 5 bases from J; junction bases left unmatched: 8. The CDR3 is 15 residues long. Germline V lookup: CDR1 ENHRY, CDR2 SYGVKD. CDR3 DNA sequence: TGTGCCATCAGGGGGGGACAGGGTTCGGATCAGCCCCAGCATTTT. It specifies CAIRGGQGSDQPQHF.

A single count supports this clone. The V and J genes are TRBV7-2 and TRBJ2-2; perhaps TRBD2 as D (6 bases). Germline CDR1 SGHTA, CDR2 FQGNSA. Trimming removed 0 bases from V and 2 bases from J, with 7 bases in between. This CDR3 is 15 amino acids long. The CDR3 nucleotides are TGTGCCAGCAGCTTAGCCGGGAGAAACACCGGGGAGCTGTTTTTT. Protein sequence: CASSLAGRNTGELFF.

The chain recombines TRBV30 with TRBJ2-3; the match to TRBD2 covers 10 bases. Germline assignment: CDR1 GTSNPN and CDR2 SVGIG (reference sequence). V was clipped by 2 bases and J by 3 bases; unmatched bases: 5. The CDR3 extends over 15 amino acids. The CDR3 DNA is TGTGCCTGGAGTCCACCTAGCGGGAGTACAGATACGCAGTATTTT. It translates to CAWSPPSGSTDTQYF.